This T cell receptor beta chain was captured in a study of identical twins (dated by TCRdb to between 2015 and 2016). Concerning the study at large: The study deep-sequenced TCR alpha and beta repertoires from monozygotic twins, unrelated adults of various ages and cord blood to test whether fetal clonotypes persist. Replicate twin experiments were performed at different times using different library preparation protocols to rule out contamination. The paper as a whole reports these results and caveats: Compared with coincidental sharing between unrelated individuals, out-of-frame TCR alpha sequences shared between twins showed an excess of sequences with low generation probability. Invariant T cells such as MAIT and iNKT could partly confound zero-insertion analyses, though diverse VJ usage argued against this for most clonotypes. In monozygotic twins, out-of-frame TCR alpha sharing was systematically underestimated by recombination models, although the models agreed with sharing between unrelated individuals. Because the same donors could not be followed over many years, the conclusions relied on cross-sectional statistical analysis. Fewer insertions were carried by abundant cord blood beta clonotypes, a similar but weaker trend appeared in young adult naive repertoires, and no such trend appeared in memory repertoires. A weaker excess of twin sharing was found in beta out-of-frame sequences because the signal-to-noise ratio was lowered by fewer shared sequences.

The CDR3, cysteine through phenylalanine, is 15 amino acids long. The only DNA kept is the CDR3, 45 bases in frame from the first base. Germline trimming amounts to 5 bases on V and 7 bases on J, with 6 as the count of junction bases outside the gene matches. CDR1 and CDR2 are read off the germline V gene as SGHVS and FNYEAQ. Library preparation was by 5' RACE. Sequencing relied on an Illumina HiSeq 2000. A universal primer binding site was introduced by template switching, and a unique molecular identifier was present in the final cDNA, enabling accurate counting of TCR cDNA molecules. Specific primers in the conserved constant-segment region were used to synthesize first-strand cDNA for TCR alpha and beta chains. Each cDNA library was double barcoded, with a SMART-Mk sample barcode plus Illumina barcodes, to control for contamination. Two successive PCR steps introduced TruSeq adapter sequences along with Illumina sample barcodes. TCR alpha and beta cDNA libraries were sequenced on the Illumina HiSeq platform with custom primers. The source study handled its data this way. Unique molecular identifiers were extracted from raw reads with MiGEC, and CDR3 positions were determined with MiXCR. Recombination models were inferred per individual with the repgenHMM and IGoR tools using an EM algorithm. The analysis of shared clonotypes was done with the tcR package in R, with sharing normalized by the product of cloneset sizes. To study raw recombination without the effects of thymic and clonal selection, out-of-frame nonproductive sequences were analyzed. TCRdb reanalyzed the raw reads on its own, using fastp at Q25 for trimming and MiXCR for clone calling, and kept in-frame beta chains. CDR3 protein duplicates are merged, each entry listing the most common genes and DNA. In this record, the V and J calls reflect TCRdb's handling and not the investigators' own analysis. This sample holds about 890,000 distinct CDR3 sequences; 9% to 15% were observed only once. Roughly 1.5% of the sample belongs to the ten largest clones.

A note on this clonotype: This receptor's antigen is unknown. Qualities for individual bases were not recorded, and no much larger clone is one base off.

Only healthy Caucasian donors were included. The twin cohort comprised three pairs of female monozygotic twins, all aged roughly 18 to 29 years. RNA for TCR libraries was isolated from peripheral blood mononuclear cells. The sample also formed part of further work on yellow fever vaccine responses in identical twins. As the second publication notes: According to the authors, the vaccine-induced T cell response in identical twins seemed to be partly convergent and partly specific to each individual. Focusing on identical twins, the study followed the T cell clones that responded to the vaccine, and did so with precision.

The sequenced sample was PBMCs. Here the chain combines TRBV7-6 and TRBJ2-2; 11 bases in between match TRBD1. The TCR sequence derives from a woman aged 18-29 years in good health. The bases read TGTGCCAGCAGCATAGGACAGGGGGCCGGCGGGGAGCTGTTTTTT. Its amino acids are CASSIGQGAGGELFF.